The 5 T cell receptor beta chains below come from one sample, sequenced in a study of OX40 agonist ivuxolimab in advanced cancers. Library preparation employed the immunoSEQ multiplex PCR assay. In its TCRdb copy, this immuneACCESS table keeps in-frame sequences only and misses some clones. Where compared with another copy, unresolved V genes explain less than half of these, and the others have no known cause. This sample is represented by 42,000 or so clones; approximately 83% of them were singletons. The ten largest clones capture about 15% of the sample. This material consisted of CD4+ or CD8+ T cells sorted from blood, taken in a trial of the OX40 agonist ivuxolimab. These receptors came from an adult with an advanced solid tumor such as melanoma, head and neck, liver or kidney cancer.

The V call is TRBV4-1, the J call TRBJ2-5; 9 nucleotides align to TRBD1. Germline values: CDR1 MGHRA, CDR2 YSYEKL. The CDR3 runs 15 residues. The V gene end was trimmed by 3 bases and the J gene end by 4 bases; junction bases not matched to a gene: 6. CDR3 coding DNA: TGCGCCAGCAGCCACAACCCGGGACAGGGAGAGACCCAGTACTTC. It specifies CASSHNPGQGETQYF.

The chain recombines TRBV6-5 with TRBJ2-7; D is ambiguous. CDR3 length: 13 residues. V lost 4 bases, J lost 1 base, and 8 bases lay in between. Germline-derived CDR1 and CDR2 are MNHEY and SVGAGI. The CDR3 protein is CASSWSYSYEQYF. DNA for the CDR3: TGTGCCAGCAGTTGGTCTTATTCCTACGAGCAGTACTTC.

The CDR3 sequence is CASSSGGEQFF. The DNA for the CDR3 is TGTGCCAGCAGCTCGGGGGGTGAGCAGTTCTTC. This chain connects TRBV7-9 to TRBJ2-1; 7 bases line up with TRBD2. V trimming: 4 bases; J trimming: 9 bases; junction bases outside the gene matches: 0. This CDR3 contains 11 residues. Germline V gene data show CDR1 as SEHNR and CDR2 as FQNEAQ (reference sequence).

V usage is TRBV7-6 and J usage is TRBJ2-7; D call uncertain. The CDR3 spans 12 residues. Germline values: CDR1 SGHVS, CDR2 FNYEAQ. Trimming pared 7 bases from V and 5 bases from J, leaving 12 bases between. CDR3 sequence reads: CASTSLGHEQYF. The CDR3 DNA follows: TGTGCCAGCACCAGCCTCGGCCACGAGCAGTACTTC.

The gene calls are TRBV5-3 and TRBJ2-3; no clear D. TRBV5-3 is recorded as an ORF, its role being uncertain. Trimming removed 0 bases from V and 5 bases from J, with 7 bases in between. The CDR3 has 13 amino acids. The CDR3 nucleotides are TGTGCCAGAAGCTTGGTTAGGGAAGATACGCAGTATTTT. It encodes CARSLVREDTQYF.